This entry features one T cell receptor beta chain sequence. The CDR3 contains 16 residues. Trimming took off 4 bases at V and 7 bases at J, with 17 bases between the two ends. The germline V gene encodes CDR1 PRHDT and CDR2 FYEKMQ (reference sequence). This sample stems from a study of shared clonotypes between healthy human individuals. For the study at large: Three plates each covered CD4 naive and memory; CD8 naive two, CD8 memory one.

Assay used: immunoSEQ multiplex PCR; TCRdb lists only in-frame clones, some missing. The sample lists about 330,000 clones, about nine tenths seen once, with about 16% in the top ten. Material for sequencing was memory CD8+ T cells sorted from blood. Subset of the sample: CD45RO+ cells pooled with CCR7-negative TemRA cells. This TCR was sampled from a man between 18 and 35 years old in good health. The rearrangement uses TRBV13 and TRBJ1-6; D possibly corresponds to TRBD1 (5 bases). Here the CDR3 DNA reads TGTGCCAGCAGCTCCAGCGGGACCCCACTCAATTCACCCCTCCACTTT. It specifies CASSSSGTPLNSPLHF. Filled out from reference TRBV13 and TRBJ1-6, the complete variable domain reads AAGVIQSPRHLIKEKRETATLKCYPIPRHDTVYWYQQGPGQDPQFLISFYEKMQSDKGSIPDRFSAQQFSDYHSELNMSSLELGDSALYFCASSSSGTPLNSPLHFGNGTRLTVT.